Listed below are T cell receptor beta chains from one sample, sequenced in a study of blood T cell repertoires in COVID-19. Sequencing was performed with immunoSEQ multiplex PCR; in TCRdb, only in-frame clones are kept and a portion is missing. The sample includes about 200,000 clones, approximately 90% of them seen just once. The sequenced sample consisted of peripheral blood. The receptors originated from a man older than 75 with acute or convalescent COVID-19. CDR3s include the opening cysteine and the closing phenylalanine or tryptophan. The D gene is left open where the match is weak. A row's size may be missing; if present it is once, few, many or a size class.

J gene	V gene	clone size	D gene	CDR3 DNA	CDR3 protein
TRBJ2-1	TRBV19	few	.	TGTGCCAGTAGTATAACCAGAAACAATGAGCAGTTCTTC	CASSITRNNEQFF
TRBJ1-1	TRBV7-2	.	.	TGTGCCAGCAGCTTAGGAACAGGTACACGAACTGAAGCTTTCTTT	CASSLGTGTRTEAFF
TRBJ2-7	TRBV7-8	once	TRBD2	TGTGCCAGCAGCTTATTTGGAGGGGCGCGACTAGCGGGAGGGCGCTCCTACGAGCAGTACTTC	CASSLFGGARLAGGRSYEQYF
TRBJ1-5	TRBV7-9	.	.	TGTGCCAGCAGCCCCTCGGGGGTAGGAGATCAGCCCCAGCATTTT	CASSPSGVGDQPQHF
TRBJ1-1	TRBV7-6	.	.	TGTGCCAGCAGCTTAGCGGTACAGAACACTGAAGCTTTCTTT	CASSLAVQNTEAFF
TRBJ1-4	TRBV9	.	.	TGTGCCAGCAGCAAGGGGGGGAGTGAAAAACTGTTTTTT	CASSKGGSEKLFF
TRBJ2-7	TRBV7-9	.	.	TGTGCCAGCAGCTTAGAAGGGGCCCACGAGCAGTACTTC	CASSLEGAHEQYF
TRBJ2-3	TRBV4-1	once	TRBD2	TGCGCCAGCAGCCAAGGTCAGGTGGCGGGAGGTGGGGATACGCAGTATTTT	CASSQGQVAGGGDTQYF
TRBJ2-1	TRBV19	.	TRBD1	TGTGCCAGTACCATGACCGGGACAGGGGGCAGGAATGAGCAGTTCTTC	CASTMTGTGGRNEQFF
TRBJ2-1	TRBV18	.	TRBD1	TGTGCCAGCTCACCACCGACCTCACAGGGGAAAGACAATGAGCAGTTCTTC	CASSPPTSQGKDNEQFF
TRBJ2-1	TRBV7-3	.	.	TGTGCCAGCAGCCTAGGACTATTCGGTTACAATGAGCAGTTCTTC	CASSLGLFGYNEQFF
TRBJ1-2	TRBV7-2	.	TRBD1	TGTGCCAGCAGCTCCCCCGGGGTCCAACAGGGGTCCTATGGCTACACCTTC	CASSSPGVQQGSYGYTF